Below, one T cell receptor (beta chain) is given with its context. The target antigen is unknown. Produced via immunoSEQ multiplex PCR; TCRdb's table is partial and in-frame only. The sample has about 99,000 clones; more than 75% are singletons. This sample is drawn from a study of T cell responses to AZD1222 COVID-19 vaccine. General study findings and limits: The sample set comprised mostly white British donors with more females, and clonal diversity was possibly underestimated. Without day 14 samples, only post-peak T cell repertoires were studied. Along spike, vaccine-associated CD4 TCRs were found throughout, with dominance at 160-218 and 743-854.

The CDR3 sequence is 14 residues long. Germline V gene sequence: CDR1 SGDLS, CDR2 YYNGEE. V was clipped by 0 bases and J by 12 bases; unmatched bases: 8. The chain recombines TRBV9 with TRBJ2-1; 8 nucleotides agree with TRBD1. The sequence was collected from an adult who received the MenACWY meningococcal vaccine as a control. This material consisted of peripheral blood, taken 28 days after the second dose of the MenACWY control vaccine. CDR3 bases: TGTGCCAGCAGCGTAGTAGGAGGGACAGGAAGGCAGTTCTTC. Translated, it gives CASSVVGGTGRQFF.